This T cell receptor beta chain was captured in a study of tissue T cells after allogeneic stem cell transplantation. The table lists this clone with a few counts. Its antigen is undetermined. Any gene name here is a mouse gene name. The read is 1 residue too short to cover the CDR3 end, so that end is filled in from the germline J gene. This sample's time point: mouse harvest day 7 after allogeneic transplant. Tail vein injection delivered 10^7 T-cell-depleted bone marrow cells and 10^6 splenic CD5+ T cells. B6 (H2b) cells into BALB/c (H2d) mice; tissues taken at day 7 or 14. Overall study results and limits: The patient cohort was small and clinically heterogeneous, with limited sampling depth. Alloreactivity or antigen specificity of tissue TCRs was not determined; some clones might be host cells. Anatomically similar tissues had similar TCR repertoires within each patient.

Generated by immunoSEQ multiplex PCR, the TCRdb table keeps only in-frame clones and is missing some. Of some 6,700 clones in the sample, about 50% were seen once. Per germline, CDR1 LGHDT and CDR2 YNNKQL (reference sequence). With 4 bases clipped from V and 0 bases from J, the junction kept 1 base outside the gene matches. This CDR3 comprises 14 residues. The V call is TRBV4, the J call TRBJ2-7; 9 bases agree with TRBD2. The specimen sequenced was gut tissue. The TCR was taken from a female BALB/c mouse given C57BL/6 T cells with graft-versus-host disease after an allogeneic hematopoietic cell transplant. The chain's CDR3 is CASSSWGGSYEQYF. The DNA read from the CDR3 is TGTGCCAGCAGCTCCTGGGGGGGCTCCTATGAACAGTAC.